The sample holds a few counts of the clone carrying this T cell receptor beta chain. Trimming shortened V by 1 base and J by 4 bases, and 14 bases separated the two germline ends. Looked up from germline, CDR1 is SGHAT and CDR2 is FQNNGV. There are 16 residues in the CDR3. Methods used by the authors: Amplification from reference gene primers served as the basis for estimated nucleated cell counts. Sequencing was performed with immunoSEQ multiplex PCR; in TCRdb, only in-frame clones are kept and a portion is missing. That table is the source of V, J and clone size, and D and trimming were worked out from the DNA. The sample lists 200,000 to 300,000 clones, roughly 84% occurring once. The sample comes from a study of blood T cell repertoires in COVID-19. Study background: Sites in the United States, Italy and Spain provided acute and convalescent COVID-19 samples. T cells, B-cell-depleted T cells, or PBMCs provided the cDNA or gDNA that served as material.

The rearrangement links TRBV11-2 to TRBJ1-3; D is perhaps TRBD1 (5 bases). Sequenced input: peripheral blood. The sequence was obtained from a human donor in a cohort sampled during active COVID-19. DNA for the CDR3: TGTGCCAGCAGCTTAGGGCCAGGGATTGGGGGAAACACCATATATTTT. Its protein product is CASSLGPGIGGNTIYF.